These T cell receptor beta chains were read from a single sample in a study of OX40 agonist ivuxolimab in advanced cancers. Sequenced by immunoSEQ multiplex PCR; TCRdb stores in-frame clones only, minus some. The sample has fewer than 60,000 clones; around 85% are singletons. Sequenced material: CD4+ or CD8+ T cells sorted from blood, taken in a trial of the OX40 agonist ivuxolimab. The origin of the receptors is an adult with an advanced solid tumor such as melanoma, head and neck, liver or kidney cancer. Each CDR3 is given with its conserved first and last residue. D genes are given only for firm matches. Not all rows give a size; the values are once, few, many and, for expanded clones, a class.

TRBJ2-7 NA NA TRBV28 CASGLADPYEQYF TGTGCCAGCGGATTAGCGGACCCCTACGAGCAGTACTTC
TRBJ2-1 NA NA TRBV19 CASSIWDRGYNEQFF TGTGCCAGTAGTATCTGGGACCGAGGCTACAATGAGCAGTTCTTC
TRBJ1-2 TRBD1 NA TRBV18 CASSPQPGQSYYGYTF TGTGCCAGCTCACCGCAACCGGGACAGAGTTACTATGGCTACACCTTC
TRBJ1-1 TRBD1 NA TRBV7-9 CASSFRDSEAFF TGTGCCAGCAGCTTCCGGGACAGTGAAGCTTTCTTT
TRBJ1-3 NA NA TRBV27 CASSLEPPPGNTIYF TGTGCCAGCAGTTTAGAACCCCCGCCCGGAAACACCATATATTTT
TRBJ2-1 NA NA TRBV19 CASSIGVAVDNEQFF TGTGCCAGTAGTATAGGCGTAGCGGTTGACAATGAGCAGTTCTTC
TRBJ2-7 NA NA TRBV10-3 CAISESEGYEQYF TGTGCCATCAGTGAGTCTGAGGGATACGAGCAGTACTTC
TRBJ2-7 TRBD1 NA TRBV6-6 CASGPRDRVREQYF TGTGCCAGCGGCCCCCGGGACAGGGTGCGCGAGCAGTACTTC
TRBJ2-3 NA NA TRBV28 CASSLADTQYF TGTGCCAGCAGTTTAGCAGATACGCAGTATTTT
TRBJ1-2 TRBD1 NA TRBV4-3 CASSQEGGYAGYTF TGCGCCAGCAGCCAAGAAGGGGGCTACGCGGGCTACACCTTC
TRBJ1-2 NA once TRBV5-6 CASTLGANYGYTF TGTGCCAGCACCCTGGGAGCTAACTATGGCTACACCTTC